These 12 T cell receptor beta chains originate from one sample sequenced in a study of blood T cell repertoires in COVID-19. Profiled with immunoSEQ multiplex PCR; TCRdb holds only in-frame clones, not every one. The repertoire consists of tens of thousands of clones, with more than 85% occurring once and the leading ten covering about 0.99%. The sequencing sample was made of peripheral blood. These receptors originate from a male donor with active COVID-19.

This clone was recorded once. The chain combines TRBV11-3 with TRBJ2-5; 11 positions agree with TRBD2. This CDR3 contains 17 residues. J was trimmed by 4 bases and V by 5 bases; bases with no gene match: 12. Germline V gene lookup returns CDR1 SGHNT and CDR2 YENEEA. The CDR3 DNA reads as TGTGCCAGCAGCCCCCGGGTAGCGGGGGGGCCGGGAGAGACCCAGTACTTC. Translated, it gives CASSPRVAGGPGETQYF.

The V gene is TRBV5-4, the J gene TRBJ2-2, with 11 bases that match TRBD1. Germline CDR1 is SGHNT and CDR2 is YYREEE (reference sequence). This CDR3 has 16 residues. Germline trimming cut 4 bases from V and 6 bases from J; bases unmatched to any gene: 8. Here the CDR3 reads CASSPSGQGAAGELFF. CDR3 nucleotides: TGTGCCAGCAGCCCATCAGGACAGGGGGCTGCCGGGGAGCTGTTTTTT.

The chain joins TRBV5-4 to TRBJ2-7; TRBD2 matches 9 bases. The CDR3 spans 18 residues. Germline V gene data show CDR1 as SGHNT and CDR2 as YYREEE (reference sequence). J was trimmed by 5 bases and V by 4 bases; bases with no gene match: 19. The CDR3 loop reads CASSETLLLAGNRNEQYF. The CDR3 nucleotides read TGTGCCAGCAGCGAAACCCTCTTGCTAGCGGGGAATCGCAACGAGCAGTACTTC.

The chain recombines TRBV30 with TRBJ1-1; 7 bases are a match to TRBD1. The CDR3 runs to 12 residues. V lost 5 bases and J lost 10; bases outside the gene matches: 10. The germline gives CDR1 GTSNPN, CDR2 SVGIG (reference sequence). Here the CDR3 reads CAWGTDRMTAFF. The CDR3 DNA reads as TGTGCCTGGGGGACAGACCGCATGACAGCTTTCTTT.

J is TRBJ1-3 and V is TRBV7-6, with D perhaps matching TRBD1 (6 bases). CDR1 and CDR2 from the germline V gene are SGHVS and FNYEAQ. V dropped 3 bases and J dropped 4 bases, with 16 bases sitting between them. The CDR3 sequence is 16 residues long. The CDR3 DNA is TGTGCCAGCAGCTTCAGTCCGACAGGCTCAGGAAACACCATATATTTT. Its protein is CASSFSPTGSGNTIYF.

The rearrangement links TRBV9 to TRBJ2-5; 11 bases are shared with TRBD1. The germline V gene encodes CDR1 SGDLS and CDR2 YYNGEE. CDR3 length: 15 residues. V trimming: 4 bases; J trimming: 4 bases; junction bases outside the gene matches: 6. This CDR3 reads CASSYGTGGVETQYF. The CDR3, as DNA: TGTGCCAGCAGCTATGGGACAGGGGGAGTAGAGACCCAGTACTTC.

The CDR3 DNA sequence: TGTGCCAGCAGGGCCCTGGGATCAACAGGGGTTGGGACTGAAGCTTTCTTT. Its protein product is CASRALGSTGVGTEAFF. The gene calls are TRBV28 and TRBJ1-1, with 7 bases identical to TRBD1. V was clipped by 6 bases and J by 5 bases; unmatched bases: 18. There are 17 residues in the CDR3. CDR1 and CDR2 from the germline V gene are MDHEN and SYDVKM.

The CDR3 loop reads CASSNPARHLYEQYF. As DNA, the CDR3 is TGTGCCAGCAGTAACCCGGCGAGGCACCTTTACGAGCAGTACTTC. The V call is TRBV6-2 or TRBV6-3, the J call TRBJ2-7; D gene uncertain. The CDR3 covers 15 residues. Trimming took off 5 bases at V and 4 bases at J, with 18 bases between the two ends. Germline loops: CDR1 MNHEY, CDR2 SVGEGT.

The V and J genes are TRBV19 and TRBJ1-1; no clear D gene. Germline V lookup: CDR1 LNHDA, CDR2 SQIVND (reference sequence). The CDR3 spans 13 residues. V was cut by 9 bases and J by 0 bases, with 11 bases left in between. In DNA form, the CDR3 reads TGTGCCAGCAAGAGGGAAATGAACACTGAAGCTTTCTTT. This gives the protein CASKREMNTEAFF. The full variable domain, in which reference TRBV19 and TRBJ1-1 provide the parts outside the CDR3, is DGGITQSPKYLFRKEGQNVTLSCEQNLNHDAMYWYRQDPGQGLRLIYYSQIVNDFQKGDIAEGYSVSREKKESFPLTVTSAQKNPTAFYLCASKREMNTEAFFGQGTRLTVV.

The genes are TRBV6-5 and TRBJ1-2; no definite D call. This CDR3 region has 13 residues. Trimming stripped 0 bases from V and 10 bases from J, with 12 bases between. Germline-derived CDR1 and CDR2 are MNHEY and SVGAGI. CDR3 sequence: CASSYSSWAAYTF. CDR3 nucleotides: TGTGCCAGCAGTTACTCGAGTTGGGCAGCCTACACCTTC.

This rearrangement joins TRBV20-1 to TRBJ2-5; D not resolved. V was shortened by 7 bases and J by 4 bases, with 10 bases between the two germline ends. Germline loops: CDR1 DFQATT, CDR2 SNEGSKA (reference sequence). The CDR3 totals 11 residues. CDR3: CSVLGPETQYF. DNA of the CDR3: TGCAGTGTGTTGGGCCCAGAGACCCAGTACTTC.

The chain has TRBV29-1 and TRBJ1-5, with TRBD1 as a possible D gene (6 bases). CDR1 and CDR2 (germline): SQVTM, ANQGSEA. Trimming pared 5 bases from V and 5 bases from J, leaving 10 bases between. The CDR3 is 12 residues long. CDR3 in amino acids: CSVSAGDQPQHF. In DNA, the CDR3 is TGCAGCGTTTCGGCAGGGGATCAGCCCCAGCATTTT.